The TCR beta chain described here comes from a study of blood T cell repertoires in COVID-19. Study context: Samples representing acute and convalescent COVID-19 were sourced from the United States, Italy and Spain. PBMCs, B-cell-depleted T cells, or T cells provided the cDNA or gDNA that made up the material.

Original data processing: For nucleated cells, counts were estimated from reference gene primer amplification. Sequencing was performed with immunoSEQ multiplex PCR; in TCRdb, only in-frame clones are kept and a portion is missing. V, J and clone size derive from that table, while D and trimming were established from the DNA sequence. The sample yields approximately 69,000 clones, 70% to 90% seen once. Germline CDR1 is SGDLS and CDR2 is YYNGEE. Trimming took off 4 bases at V and 2 bases at J, with 16 bases between the two ends. The CDR3 runs 15 residues. The chain couples TRBV9 to TRBJ2-7; the D gene is possibly TRBD1 (6 bases). This sequence originates from an elderly woman with acute or convalescent COVID-19. Source material: peripheral blood. The CDR3 region is CASSPTGQGPYEQYF. In nucleotides, the CDR3 is TGTGCCAGCAGCCCCACGGGGCAGGGGCCCTACGAGCAGTACTTC.